This entry lists 14 T cell receptor beta chains sequenced from one sample in a study of blood T cell repertoires in COVID-19. Repertoires were generated with immunoSEQ multiplex PCR, while TCRdb's copy carries only in-frame clones and drops some. The table shows roughly 260,000 clones, with 75% to 95% occurring only once. Sequencing was performed on peripheral blood. These receptor sequences come from a person between 18 and 30 years old with COVID-19, enrolled during active disease.

Comment on this clone: Germline and junction disagree at one end, which may indicate a read error. This chain uses TRBV7-9 with TRBJ2-5, with D possibly matching TRBD1 (6 bases). CDR3 length: 13 residues. Germline lookup yields CDR1 SEHNR and CDR2 FQNEAQ (reference sequence). CDR3 nucleotides: TGTGCCAGCAGACAGGGATTGGGAGAGGCCCAGTACTTC. Its translation: CASRQGLGEAQYF. The variable domain in full, with the rest retrieved from reference TRBV7-9 and TRBJ2-5, is DTGVSQNPRHKITKRGQNVTFRCDPISEHNRLYWYRQTLGQGPEFLTYFQNEAQLEKSRLLSDRFSAERPKGSFSTLEIQRTEQGDSAMYLCASRQGLGEAQYFGPGTRLLVL.

The J gene is TRBJ2-7, the V gene TRBV6-5, with 13 positions matching TRBD2. From germline, CDR1 is MNHEY and CDR2 SVGAGI. The CDR3 extends over 13 amino acids. After removal of 8 bases from V and 9 bases from J, the junction contained 7 bases not matched to a gene. CDR3 bases: TGTGCCAGCGCCGGACTAGCGGGAGTTCGGCAGTACTTC. As protein: CASAGLAGVRQYF.

CDR3 region: CASSPDRGTGRNEQFF. Here the CDR3 DNA reads TGTGCCAGCAGCCCCGATCGGGGGACAGGGCGGAATGAGCAGTTCTTC. The chain combines TRBV5-8 with TRBJ2-1, with 9 bases aligning to TRBD1. Germline V gene data show CDR1 as SGHTS and CDR2 as YDEGEE. V shed 4 bases and J 7 bases; nucleotides not matched to a gene: 12. This CDR3 contains 16 residues.

The CDR3 sequence: CATRGGYTGELFF. The CDR3 DNA sequence: TGTGCCACCAGGGGGGGTTACACCGGGGAGCTGTTTTTT. The chain recombines TRBV24-1 with TRBJ2-2, with D perhaps matching TRBD2 (6 bases). Germline CDR1 is KGHDR and CDR2 is SFDVKD. V lost 7 bases and J 3 bases, leaving 8 bases between the germline ends. The CDR3 contains 13 residues.

J is TRBJ1-2 and V is TRBV12-3 or TRBV12-4; TRBD1 is a possible D gene (5 bases). V dropped 6 bases and J dropped 4 bases, with 12 bases sitting between them. CDR3 length: 13 residues. The CDR3 reads CASRGRGSYGYTF. The CDR3 DNA is TGTGCCAGCAGGGGGCGGGGCTCCTATGGCTACACCTTC.

This chain joins TRBV5-1 and TRBJ2-3; TRBD1 is a possible D gene (5 bases). V was shortened by 2 bases and J by 3 bases, with 7 bases between the two germline ends. The CDR3 runs 13 residues. The germline gives CDR1 SGHRS, CDR2 YFSETQ. The CDR3 nucleotides read TGCGCCAGCAGCTTAAGGGGTACAGATACGCAGTATTTT. It encodes CASSLRGTDTQYF.

The chain links TRBV4-2 to TRBJ2-2; D is perhaps TRBD2 (5 bases). This CDR3 region has 15 residues. The ends were cut back, 3 bases at V and 3 bases at J, with 11 bases in the middle. Germline assignment: CDR1 LGHNA and CDR2 YNFKEQ. Here the CDR3 reads CASSHAEVDTGELFF. CDR3 DNA: TGTGCCAGCAGCCATGCGGAGGTAGACACCGGGGAGCTGTTTTTT.

The rearrangement links TRBV21-1 to TRBJ1-2; TRBD1 is the table's D call, not checked against the DNA. TRBV21-1 is a pseudogene. The length of the CDR3 is 22 residues. DNA for the CDR3: TGTGCCAGCAGCCAAAGGGTATACTTTACAAGGGGTAAACAGGGGCGGAGGTATGGCTACACCTTC. Residues: CASSQRVYFTRGKQGRRYGYTF.

The rearrangement links TRBV6-5 to TRBJ2-1; 7 nucleotides match TRBD2. V was pared by 0 bases and J by 6 bases, with 2 bases of the junction left unmatched. The germline V gene has CDR1 MNHEY and CDR2 SVGAGI. This CDR3 region has 14 residues. CDR3 nucleotide sequence: TGTGCCAGCAGTTACTCTCGGGAGGCCAATGAGCAGTTCTTC. Protein: CASSYSREANEQFF.

V and J are TRBV5-4 and TRBJ1-1, with D maybe TRBD1 (6 bases). Germline-derived CDR1 and CDR2 are SGHNT and YYREEE (reference sequence). Trimming shortened V by 0 bases and J by 4 bases, and 13 bases separated the two germline ends. CDR3 length: 15 amino acids. CDR3: CASSLDRYRVTEAFF. The DNA of the CDR3 is TGTGCCAGCAGCTTGGATCGGTACAGGGTCACTGAAGCTTTCTTT. The variable domain in full, completed from reference TRBV5-4 and TRBJ1-1, reads ETGVTQSPTHLIKTRGQQVTLRCSSQSGHNTVSWYQQALGQGPQFIFQYYREEENGRGNFPPRFSGLQFPNYSSELNVNALELDDSALYLCASSLDRYRVTEAFFGQGTRLTVV.

The gene calls are TRBV2 and TRBJ2-3; D call uncertain. The CDR3 consists of 13 residues. The germline V gene encodes CDR1 SNHLY and CDR2 FYNNEI. The ends were cut back, 0 bases at V and 5 bases at J, with 6 bases in the middle. CDR3 coding DNA: TGTGCCAGCAGTGAAGCAATTAGAGATACGCAGTATTTT. This encodes CASSEAIRDTQYF.

The V call is TRBV5-4, the J call TRBJ2-7, with D perhaps matching TRBD2 (6 bases). This CDR3 is 15 amino acids long. Per the germline V gene, CDR1 is SGHNT and CDR2 is YYREEE (reference sequence). Trimming pared 4 bases from V and 5 bases from J, leaving 19 bases between. The chain's CDR3 is CASSRAGGRQDEQYF. The CDR3 coding sequence is TGTGCCAGCAGCCGGGCCGGAGGGCGTCAGGACGAGCAGTACTTC. The full variable domain, completed using reference TRBV5-4 and TRBJ2-7, is ETGVTQSPTHLIKTRGQQVTLRCSSQSGHNTVSWYQQALGQGPQFIFQYYREEENGRGNFPPRFSGLQFPNYSSELNVNALELDDSALYLCASSRAGGRQDEQYFGPGTRLTVT.

This chain uses TRBV15 with TRBJ2-1; 9 positions match TRBD2. The V and J ends lost 0 bases and 5 bases, in that order; junction bases with no gene match: 8. The germline CDR1 and CDR2 sequences are LNHNV and YYDKDF (reference sequence). The CDR3 runs to 17 residues. CDR3 sequence reads: CATSRDRSSGIHNEQFF. CDR3 sequence (DNA): TGTGCCACCAGCAGAGATCGTTCTAGCGGGATCCACAATGAGCAGTTCTTC. Together with reference TRBV15 and TRBJ2-1, the CDR3 gives the full variable domain: DAMVIQNPRYQVTQFGKPVTLSCSQTLNHNVMYWYQQKSSQAPKLLFHYYDKDFNNEADTPDNFQSRRPNTSFCFLDIRSPGLGDTAMYLCATSRDRSSGIHNEQFFGPGTRLTVL.

This clone has just one count. The chain couples TRBV4-2 to TRBJ2-7, with 7 bases lining up with TRBD1. This CDR3 region has 15 residues. The germline gives CDR1 LGHNA, CDR2 YNFKEQ. V shed 0 bases, J shed 4 bases, and the junction held 6 bases outside the gene matches. The CDR3 DNA follows: TGTGCCAGCAGCCAAGATGGGACAGAAGAATACGAGCAGTACTTC. This sequence encodes CASSQDGTEEYEQYF.